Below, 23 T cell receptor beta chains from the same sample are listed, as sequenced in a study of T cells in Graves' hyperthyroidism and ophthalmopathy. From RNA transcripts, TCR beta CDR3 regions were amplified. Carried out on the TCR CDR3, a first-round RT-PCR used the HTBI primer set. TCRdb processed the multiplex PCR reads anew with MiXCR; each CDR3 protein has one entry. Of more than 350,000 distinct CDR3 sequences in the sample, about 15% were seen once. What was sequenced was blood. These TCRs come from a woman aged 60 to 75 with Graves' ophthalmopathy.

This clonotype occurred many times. The CDR3 spells CASSSTGTYGYTF. In DNA, the CDR3 is TGTGCCAGCAGCTCCACAGGGACCTATGGCTACACCTTC. The chain is built from TRBV7-2 and TRBJ1-2, with a tentative D call TRBD1 (6 bases). The V end was cut by 4 bases, the J end by 4 bases, with 10 bases between. This CDR3 is built from 13 residues. The germline gives CDR1 SGHTA, CDR2 FQGNSA.

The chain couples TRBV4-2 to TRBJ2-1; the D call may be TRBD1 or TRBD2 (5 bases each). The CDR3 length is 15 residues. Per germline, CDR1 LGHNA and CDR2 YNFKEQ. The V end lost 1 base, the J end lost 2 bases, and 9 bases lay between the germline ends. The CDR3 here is CASSQGRDPYNEQFF. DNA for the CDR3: TGTGCCAGCAGCCAAGGACGGGACCCCTACAATGAGCAGTTCTTC.

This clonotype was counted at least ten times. CDR3 nucleotides: TGTGCCAGCAGCTTGCAGGGACTAGTTACCGAGACCCAGTACTTC. It specifies CASSLQGLVTETQYF. The chain couples TRBV5-5 to TRBJ2-5; 8 bases align to TRBD2. Germline V gene data show CDR1 as SGHKS and CDR2 as YYEKEE (reference sequence). J was trimmed by 5 bases and V by 1 base; bases with no gene match: 7. This CDR3 region has 15 residues.

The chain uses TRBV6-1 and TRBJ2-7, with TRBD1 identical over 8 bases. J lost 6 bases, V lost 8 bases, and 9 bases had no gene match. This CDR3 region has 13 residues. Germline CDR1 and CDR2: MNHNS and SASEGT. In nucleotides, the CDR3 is TGTGCCAGCCTGCCGGGACAGGCGCGCGAGCAGTACTTC. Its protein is CASLPGQAREQYF.

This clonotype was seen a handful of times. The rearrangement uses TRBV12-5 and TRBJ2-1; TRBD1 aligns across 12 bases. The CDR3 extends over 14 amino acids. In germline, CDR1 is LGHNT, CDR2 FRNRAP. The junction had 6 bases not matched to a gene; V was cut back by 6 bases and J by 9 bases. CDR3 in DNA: TGTGCTAGTGGCACCGGGACAGGGGGCGGTGAGCAGTTCTTC. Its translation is CASGTGTGGGEQFF.

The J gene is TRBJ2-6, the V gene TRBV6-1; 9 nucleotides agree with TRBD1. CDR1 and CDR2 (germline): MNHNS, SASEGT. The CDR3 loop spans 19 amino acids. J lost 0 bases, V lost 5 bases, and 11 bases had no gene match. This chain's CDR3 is CASSFRDRGVSSGANVLTF. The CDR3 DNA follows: TGTGCCAGCAGTTTCCGAGACAGGGGGGTTAGCTCTGGGGCCAACGTCCTGACTTTC.

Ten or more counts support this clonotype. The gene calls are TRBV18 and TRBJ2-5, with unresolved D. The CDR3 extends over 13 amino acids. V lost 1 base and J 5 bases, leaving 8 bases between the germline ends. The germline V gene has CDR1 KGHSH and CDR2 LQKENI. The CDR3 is CASSPQREETQYF. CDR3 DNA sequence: TGTGCCAGCTCACCACAACGAGAGGAGACCCAGTACTTC.

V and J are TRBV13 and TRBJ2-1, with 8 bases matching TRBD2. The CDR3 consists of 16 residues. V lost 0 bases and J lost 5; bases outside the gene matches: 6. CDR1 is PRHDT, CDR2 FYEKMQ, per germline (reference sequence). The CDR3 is CASSLGTGLGNNEQFF. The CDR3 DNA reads TGTGCCAGCAGCTTAGGAACGGGACTAGGGAACAATGAGCAGTTCTTC.

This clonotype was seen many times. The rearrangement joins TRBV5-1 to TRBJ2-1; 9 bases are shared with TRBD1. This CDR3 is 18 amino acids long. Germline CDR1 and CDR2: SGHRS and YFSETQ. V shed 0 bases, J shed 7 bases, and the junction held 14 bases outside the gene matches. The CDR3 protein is CASSLAARVQGAINEQFF. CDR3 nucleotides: TGCGCCAGCAGCTTGGCCGCGAGGGTACAGGGGGCGATTAATGAGCAGTTCTTC.

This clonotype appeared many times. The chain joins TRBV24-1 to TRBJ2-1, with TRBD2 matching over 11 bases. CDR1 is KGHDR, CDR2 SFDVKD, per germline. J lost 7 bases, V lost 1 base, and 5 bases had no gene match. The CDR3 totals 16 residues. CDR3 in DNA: TGTGCCACCAGTGATTTAGGGCTAGCGGGAGGAAATGAGCAGTTCTTC. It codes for CATSDLGLAGGNEQFF.

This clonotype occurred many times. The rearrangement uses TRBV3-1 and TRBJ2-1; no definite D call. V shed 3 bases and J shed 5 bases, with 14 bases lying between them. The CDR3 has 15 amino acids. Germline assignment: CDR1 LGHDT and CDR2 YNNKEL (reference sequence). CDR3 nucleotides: TGTGCCAGCAGCCAGGGTTGGAAGGGCAACAATGAGCAGTTCTTC. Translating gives CASSQGWKGNNEQFF.

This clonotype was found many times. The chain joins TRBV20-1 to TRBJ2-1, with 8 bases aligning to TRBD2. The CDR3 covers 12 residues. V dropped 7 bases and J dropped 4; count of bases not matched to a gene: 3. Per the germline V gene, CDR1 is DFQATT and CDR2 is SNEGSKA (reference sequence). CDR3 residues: CSESGGYNEQFF. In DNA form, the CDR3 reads TGCAGTGAGAGCGGGGGTTACAATGAGCAGTTCTTC.

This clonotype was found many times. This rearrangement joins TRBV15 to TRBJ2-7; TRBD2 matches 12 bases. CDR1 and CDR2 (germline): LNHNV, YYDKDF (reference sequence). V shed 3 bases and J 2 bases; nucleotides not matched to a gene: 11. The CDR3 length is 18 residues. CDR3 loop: CATSRGLAGAPDPYEQYF. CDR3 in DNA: TGTGCCACCAGCAGGGGACTAGCGGGCGCCCCTGACCCCTACGAGCAGTACTTC.

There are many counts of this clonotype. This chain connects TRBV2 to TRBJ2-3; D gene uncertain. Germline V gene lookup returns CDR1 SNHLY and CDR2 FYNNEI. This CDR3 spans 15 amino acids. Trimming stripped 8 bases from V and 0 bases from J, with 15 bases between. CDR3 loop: CASSNPLRSTDTQYF. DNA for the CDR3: TGTGCCAGCTCCAACCCCCTCAGGAGCACAGATACGCAGTATTTT.

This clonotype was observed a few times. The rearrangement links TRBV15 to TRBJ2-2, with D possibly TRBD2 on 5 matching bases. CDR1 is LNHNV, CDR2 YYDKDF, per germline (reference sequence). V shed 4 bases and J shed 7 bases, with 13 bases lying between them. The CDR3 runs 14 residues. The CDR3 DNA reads TGTGCCACCAGCATCGAGGGAGAGGTCGGGGAGCTGTTTTTT. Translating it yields CATSIEGEVGELFF.

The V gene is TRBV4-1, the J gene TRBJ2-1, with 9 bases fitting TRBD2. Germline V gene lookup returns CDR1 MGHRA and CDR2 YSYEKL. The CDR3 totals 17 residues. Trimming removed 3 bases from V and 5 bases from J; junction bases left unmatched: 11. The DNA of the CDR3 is TGCGCCAGCAGCCAGGGTCGGGGCGGGAGGGTTGACAATGAGCAGTTCTTC. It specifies CASSQGRGGRVDNEQFF.

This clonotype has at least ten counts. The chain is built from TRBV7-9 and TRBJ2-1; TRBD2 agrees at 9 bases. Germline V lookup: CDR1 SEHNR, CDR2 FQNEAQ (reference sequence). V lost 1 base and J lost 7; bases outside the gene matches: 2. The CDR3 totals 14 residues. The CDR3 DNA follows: TGTGCCAGCAGCTTAGTCCTAGCGGGAAATGAGCAGTTCTTC. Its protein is CASSLVLAGNEQFF.

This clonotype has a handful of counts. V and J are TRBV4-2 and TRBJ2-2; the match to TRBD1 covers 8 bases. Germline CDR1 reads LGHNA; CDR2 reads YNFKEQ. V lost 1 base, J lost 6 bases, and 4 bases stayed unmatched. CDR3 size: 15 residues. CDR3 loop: CASSQVGTGPGELFF. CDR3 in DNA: TGTGCCAGCAGCCAAGTGGGGACAGGCCCCGGGGAGCTGTTTTTT.

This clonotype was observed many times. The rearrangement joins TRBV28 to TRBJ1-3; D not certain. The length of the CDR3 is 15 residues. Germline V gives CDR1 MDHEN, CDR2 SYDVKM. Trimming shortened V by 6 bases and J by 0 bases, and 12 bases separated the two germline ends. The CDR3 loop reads CASSQTDSSGNTIYF. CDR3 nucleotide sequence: TGTGCCAGCAGCCAAACCGATTCCTCTGGAAACACCATATATTTT.

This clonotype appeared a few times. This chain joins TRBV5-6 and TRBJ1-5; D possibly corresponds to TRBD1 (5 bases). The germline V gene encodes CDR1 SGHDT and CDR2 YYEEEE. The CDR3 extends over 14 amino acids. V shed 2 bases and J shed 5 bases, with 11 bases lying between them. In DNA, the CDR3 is TGTGCCAGCAGCTTATTTGTCAGGGATCAGCCCCAGCATTTT. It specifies CASSLFVRDQPQHF. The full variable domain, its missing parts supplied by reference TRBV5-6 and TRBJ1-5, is DAGVTQSPTHLIKTRGQQVTLRCSPKSGHDTVSWYQQALGQGPQFIFQYYEEEERQRGNFPDRFSGHQFPNYSSELNVNALLLGDSALYLCASSLFVRDQPQHFGDGTRLSIL.

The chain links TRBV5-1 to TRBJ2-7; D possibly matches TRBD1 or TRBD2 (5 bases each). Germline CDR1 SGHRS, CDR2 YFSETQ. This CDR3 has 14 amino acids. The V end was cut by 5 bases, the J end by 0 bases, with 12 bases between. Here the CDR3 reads CASSPGPSSYEQYF. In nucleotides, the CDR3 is TGCGCCAGCAGTCCGGGACCGAGCTCCTACGAGCAGTACTTC.

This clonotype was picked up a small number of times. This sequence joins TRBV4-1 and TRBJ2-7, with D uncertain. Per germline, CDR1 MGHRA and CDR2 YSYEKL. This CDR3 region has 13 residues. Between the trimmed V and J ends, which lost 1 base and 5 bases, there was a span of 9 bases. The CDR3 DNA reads TGCGCCAGCAGCCAAGTCTCCGACCACGAGCAGTACTTC. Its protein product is CASSQVSDHEQYF.

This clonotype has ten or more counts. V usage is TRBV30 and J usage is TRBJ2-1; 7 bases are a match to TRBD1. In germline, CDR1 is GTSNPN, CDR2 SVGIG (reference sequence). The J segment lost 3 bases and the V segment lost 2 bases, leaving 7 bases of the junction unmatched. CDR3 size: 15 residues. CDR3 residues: CAWSRDRVLYNEQFF. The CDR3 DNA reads TGTGCCTGGAGTAGAGACAGGGTTCTCTACAATGAGCAGTTCTTC.